This T cell receptor beta chain was documented in a study of CD8 T cells in Susac syndrome. TEMRA cells were FACS-enriched, with CD8+ and CD4+ T cells isolated negatively. The length of the CDR3 is 15 residues. V dropped 0 bases and J dropped 4 bases, with 9 bases sitting between them. Germline CDR1 reads LGHDT; CDR2 reads YNNKEL (reference sequence). The authors reverse transcribed roughly 0.5 to 1 ug RNA with random hexamers. A multiplex approach, immunoSEQ multiplex PCR, amplified TCR beta CDR3 across 54 Vbeta and 13 Jbeta. TCRdb fed the immunoSEQ multiplex PCR reads into MiXCR, producing one record per CDR3 protein. In the table there are 150,000 to 200,000 distinct CDR3 sequences, around 94% of which are singletons.

This sequence joins TRBV3-1 and TRBJ2-2, with D possibly matching TRBD2 (7 bases). The sequence came from a human donor in good health. The material sequenced was CD4+ T cells from PBMCs. CDR3 loop: CASSQDGGRTGELFF. In nucleotides, the CDR3 is TGTGCCAGCAGCCAAGACGGGGGGCGCACCGGGGAGCTGTTTTTT.